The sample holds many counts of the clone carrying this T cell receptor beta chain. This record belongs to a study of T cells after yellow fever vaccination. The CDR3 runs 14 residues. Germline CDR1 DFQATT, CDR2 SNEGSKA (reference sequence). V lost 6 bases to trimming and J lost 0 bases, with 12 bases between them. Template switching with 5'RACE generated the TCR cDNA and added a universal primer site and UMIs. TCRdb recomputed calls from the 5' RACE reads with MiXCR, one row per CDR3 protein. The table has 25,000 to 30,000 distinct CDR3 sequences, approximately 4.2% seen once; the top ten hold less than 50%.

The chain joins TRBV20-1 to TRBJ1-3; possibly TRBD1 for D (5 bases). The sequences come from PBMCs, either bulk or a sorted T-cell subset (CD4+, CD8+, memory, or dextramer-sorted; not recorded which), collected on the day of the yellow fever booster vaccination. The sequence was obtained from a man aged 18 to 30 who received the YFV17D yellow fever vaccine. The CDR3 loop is CSARDFNSGNTIYF. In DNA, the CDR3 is TGCAGTGCCCGGGACTTCAACTCTGGAAACACCATATATTTT.